This T cell receptor beta chain was retrieved from a study of regulatory T cells in long-lasting Graves disease (dated by TCRdb to the early 2020s). Context from the whole study: To count as having persistent Graves' disease, a patient had to have received antithyroid drug treatment for over 5 years with TSH receptor autoantibodies remaining persistently positive. This study used TCR sequencing and RNA sequencing of peripheral blood to compare persistent Graves' disease patients against newly diagnosed Graves' disease patients. The study took place in China and was registered as a clinical trial. TCR sequencing covered about 13 persistent and about 20 newly diagnosed Graves' disease patients, 33 samples in total. On average, persistent Graves' disease patients in the clinical cohort had been on antithyroid drugs for about 10.3 years. Broader findings and caveats from the paper: Sequencing and analysis were limited to the TCR beta chain. As a limitation, the authors acknowledged that the small sample size may reduce accuracy. Persistent Graves' disease patients showed lower TCR Shannon entropy and fewer highly expanded clones than newly diagnosed patients, suggesting clonal expansion. Peripheral blood alone was examined, since thyroid tissue, which constituted the primary lesion, could not be accessed. TRBV28, TRBJ1-2 and TRBJ2-5 were preferentially used in persistent disease, while TRBV20-1 and TRBJ2-1 were favored in newly diagnosed disease. A larger number of public clonotypes was shared among persistent patients (approximately 2,500) than among newly diagnosed patients (roughly 980).

This clonotype was detected ten times or more. The target of this receptor is not known. No base qualities exist here, and no much larger clone lies one base off it. Library preparation was by multiplex PCR. Sequenced on an Illumina HiSeq 4000. TCR beta libraries were built with iRepertoire HTBI primers and Arm-PCR amplification of CDR3 regions. Before sequencing, the PCR products underwent gel purification. Turning to the authors' computational methods: A total of fewer than 65 TRBV and more than twelve TRBJ segments were identified across samples and were used for gene usage analysis of CDR3 amino acid clonotypes. Filtered high-quality paired reads were merged into contigs using COPE and FqMerger. BLAST was used to align contigs to IMGT TRBV, TRBD and TRBJ reference genes, with CDR3 defined following IMGT. Highly expanded clones were defined as clonotypes with a frequency above 0.1%. Shannon entropy served as the measure of repertoire diversity, while the Gini coefficient captured V-J evenness. Clonotypes shared by more than one individual were considered public. TCRdb reran the public reads through fastp at Q25 and MiXCR, keeping productive beta chains. All rows with the same CDR3 protein become a single entry with the most common DNA and genes. The V and J calls reflect TCRdb's pipeline rather than the authors' work. The sample contains a few hundred thousand distinct CDR3 sequences, less than 30% of them found a single time. Around 30% of the sample belongs to the ten largest clones.

From a lookup of the germline V gene, CDR1 and CDR2 are MDHEN and SYDVKM. Trimming removed 2 bases from V and 0 bases from J, leaving 14 bases between the germline ends. Measured from the cysteine to the phenylalanine, the CDR3 is 17 residues long. CDR3 DNA is the only sequence kept; it has 51 bases, read in frame from the first base. Interpreted using the paper, the time point label stands for: persistent/refractory GD, antithyroid drugs over 5 years with positive TRAb. For both TCR sequencing and RNA sequencing, RNA was extracted from PBMCs in TRIzol. The diagnosis of Graves' disease was made according to American Thyroid Association guidelines. Patients were recruited from an endocrinology department in Xi'an, China. Each patient gave roughly 10 milliliters of peripheral blood, collected in an EDTA anticoagulant tube. Ficoll Paque Plus density gradient separation was used to isolate PBMCs, and no additional T cell sorting was done. An Agilent 2100 Bioanalyzer and agarose gel were used to check RNA quality, and a NanoDrop 2000 was used to measure RNA concentration.

The TCR comes from a woman aged 40-49 years with Graves disease. Donor details come from another sample of the same person, matched by shared clones. The sequencing here drew on peripheral blood mononuclear cells (PBMCs), taken when the disease was refractory, from a patient treated with antithyroid drugs. Recombination connected TRBV28 to TRBJ1-5, with the D gene call left open. The encoded CDR3 is CASSLTGGKGSNQPQHF. The DNA sequence is given as TGTGCCAGCAGTTTAACGGGTGGAAAGGGTAGCAATCAGCCCCAGCATTTT.